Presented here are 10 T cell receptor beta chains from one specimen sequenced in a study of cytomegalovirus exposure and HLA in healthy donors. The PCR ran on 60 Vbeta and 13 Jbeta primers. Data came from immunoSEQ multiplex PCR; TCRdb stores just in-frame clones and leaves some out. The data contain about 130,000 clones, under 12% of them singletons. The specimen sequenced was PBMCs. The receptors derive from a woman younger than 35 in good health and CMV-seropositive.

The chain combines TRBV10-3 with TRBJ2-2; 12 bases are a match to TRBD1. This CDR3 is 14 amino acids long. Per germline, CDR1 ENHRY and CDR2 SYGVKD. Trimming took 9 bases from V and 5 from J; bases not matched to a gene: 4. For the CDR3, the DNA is TGTGCCATAGGGACAGGGGGCAATACCGGGGAGCTGTTTTTT. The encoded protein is CAIGTGGNTGELFF.

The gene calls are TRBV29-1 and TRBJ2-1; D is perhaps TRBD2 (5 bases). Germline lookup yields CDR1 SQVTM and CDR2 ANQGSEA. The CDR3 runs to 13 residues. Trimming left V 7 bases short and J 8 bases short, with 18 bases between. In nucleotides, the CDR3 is TGCAGCGCCCCCGCGGGTTTAGTGGATGAGCAGTTCTTC. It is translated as CSAPAGLVDEQFF.

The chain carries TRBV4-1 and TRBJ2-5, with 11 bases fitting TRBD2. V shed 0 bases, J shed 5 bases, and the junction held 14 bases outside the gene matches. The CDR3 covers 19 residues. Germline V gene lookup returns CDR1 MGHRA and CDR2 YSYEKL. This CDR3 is CASSQDGELAGARGETQYF. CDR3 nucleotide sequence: TGCGCCAGCAGCCAAGACGGCGAACTAGCGGGAGCACGGGGGGAGACCCAGTACTTC.

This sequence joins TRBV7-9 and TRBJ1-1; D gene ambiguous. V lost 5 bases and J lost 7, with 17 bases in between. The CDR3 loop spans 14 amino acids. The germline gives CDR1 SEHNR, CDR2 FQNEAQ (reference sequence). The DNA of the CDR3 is TGTGCCAGCAGCGCCCACGCTTATACAGATGAAGCTTTCTTT. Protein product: CASSAHAYTDEAFF.

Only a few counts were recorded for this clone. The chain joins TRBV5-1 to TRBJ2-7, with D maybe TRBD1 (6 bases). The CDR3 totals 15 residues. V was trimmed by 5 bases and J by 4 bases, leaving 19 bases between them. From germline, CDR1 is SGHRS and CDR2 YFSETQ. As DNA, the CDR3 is TGCGCCAGCAGGAGGACCGGGACAACTGAATACGAGCAGTACTTC. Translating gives CASRRTGTTEYEQYF.

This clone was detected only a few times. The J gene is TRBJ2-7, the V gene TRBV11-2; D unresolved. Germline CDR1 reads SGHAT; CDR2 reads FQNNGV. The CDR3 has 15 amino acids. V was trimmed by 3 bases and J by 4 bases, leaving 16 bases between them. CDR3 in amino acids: CASSLSPERSYEQYF. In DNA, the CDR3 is TGTGCCAGCAGCTTGAGTCCGGAGCGATCTTACGAGCAGTACTTC. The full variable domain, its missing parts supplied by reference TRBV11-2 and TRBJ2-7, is EAGVAQSPRYKIIEKRQSVAFWCNPISGHATLYWYQQILGQGPKLLIQFQNNGVVDDSQLPKDRFSAERLKGVDSTLKIQPAKLEDSAVYLCASSLSPERSYEQYFGPGTRLTVT.

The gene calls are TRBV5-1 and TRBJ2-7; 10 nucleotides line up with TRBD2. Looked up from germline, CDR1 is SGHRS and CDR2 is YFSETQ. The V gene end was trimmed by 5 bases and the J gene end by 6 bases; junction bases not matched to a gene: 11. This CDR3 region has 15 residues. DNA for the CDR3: TGCGCCAGCAGTAGAATAGGCGCTAGCGGGAGCGAGCAGTACTTC. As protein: CASSRIGASGSEQYF. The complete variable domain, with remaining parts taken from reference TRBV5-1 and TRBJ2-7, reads KAGVTQTPRYLIKTRGQQVTLSCSPISGHRSVSWYQQTPGQGLQFLFEYFSETQRNKGNFPGRFSGRQFSNSRSEMNVSTLELGDSALYLCASSRIGASGSEQYFGPGTRLTVT.

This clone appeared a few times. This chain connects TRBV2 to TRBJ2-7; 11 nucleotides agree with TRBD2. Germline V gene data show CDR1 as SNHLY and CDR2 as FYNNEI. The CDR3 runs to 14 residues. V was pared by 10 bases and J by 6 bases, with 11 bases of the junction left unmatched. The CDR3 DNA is TGTGCCACCAAGGGAGAAGGACTAGCGGGCGAGCAGTACTTC. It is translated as CATKGEGLAGEQYF.

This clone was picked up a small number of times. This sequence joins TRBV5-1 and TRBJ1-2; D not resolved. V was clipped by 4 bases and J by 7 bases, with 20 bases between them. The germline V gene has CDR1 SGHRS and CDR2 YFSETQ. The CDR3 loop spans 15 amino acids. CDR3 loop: CASSELPGSSAGYTF. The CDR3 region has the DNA TGCGCCAGCAGCGAGTTACCGGGGTCCTCCGCTGGCTACACCTTC.

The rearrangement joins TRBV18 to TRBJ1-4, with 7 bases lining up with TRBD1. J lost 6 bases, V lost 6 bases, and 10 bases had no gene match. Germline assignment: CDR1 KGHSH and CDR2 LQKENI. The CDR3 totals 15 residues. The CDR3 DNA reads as TGTGCCAGCTCTACGCCAGGGACAGCAGATGAAAAACTGTTTTTT. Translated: CASSTPGTADEKLFF.